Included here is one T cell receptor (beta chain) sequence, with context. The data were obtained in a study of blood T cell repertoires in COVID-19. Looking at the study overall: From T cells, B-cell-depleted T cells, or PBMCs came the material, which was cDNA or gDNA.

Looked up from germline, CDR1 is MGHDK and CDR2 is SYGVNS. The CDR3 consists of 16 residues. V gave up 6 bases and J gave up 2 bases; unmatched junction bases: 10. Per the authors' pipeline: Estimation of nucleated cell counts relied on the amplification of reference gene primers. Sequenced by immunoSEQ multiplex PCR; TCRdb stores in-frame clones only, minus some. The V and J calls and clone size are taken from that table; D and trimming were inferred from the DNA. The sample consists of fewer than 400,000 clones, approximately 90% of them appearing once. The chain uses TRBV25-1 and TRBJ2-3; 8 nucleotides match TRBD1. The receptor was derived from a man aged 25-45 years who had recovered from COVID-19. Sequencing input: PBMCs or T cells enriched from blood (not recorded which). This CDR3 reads CASSRQGQTDTDTQYF. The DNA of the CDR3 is TGTGCCAGCAGCCGACAGGGGCAAACAGACACAGATACGCAGTATTTT.